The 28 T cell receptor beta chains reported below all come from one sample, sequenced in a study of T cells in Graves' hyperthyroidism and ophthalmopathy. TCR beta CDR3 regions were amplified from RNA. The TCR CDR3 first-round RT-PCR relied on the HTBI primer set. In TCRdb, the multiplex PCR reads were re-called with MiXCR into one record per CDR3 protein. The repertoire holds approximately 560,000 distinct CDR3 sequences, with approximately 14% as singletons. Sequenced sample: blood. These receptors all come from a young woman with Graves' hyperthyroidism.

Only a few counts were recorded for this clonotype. The DNA for the CDR3 is TGTGCCACCAGCGCGGACAGGGTGGTCGATCAGCCCCAGCATTTT. Its translation is CATSADRVVDQPQHF. The rearrangement uses TRBV15 and TRBJ1-5; TRBD1 matches at 8 bases. The junction had 8 bases not matched to a gene; V was cut back by 5 bases and J by 5 bases. CDR1 LNHNV and CDR2 YYDKDF come from the germline V gene (reference sequence). This CDR3 spans 15 amino acids.

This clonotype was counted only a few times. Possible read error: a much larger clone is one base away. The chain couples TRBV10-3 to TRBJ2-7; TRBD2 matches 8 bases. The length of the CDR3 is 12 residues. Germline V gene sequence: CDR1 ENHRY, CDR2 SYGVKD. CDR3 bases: TGTGCCATCAGTGTACGGGAGGGCGAGCAGTGCTTC. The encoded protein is CAISVREGEQCF.

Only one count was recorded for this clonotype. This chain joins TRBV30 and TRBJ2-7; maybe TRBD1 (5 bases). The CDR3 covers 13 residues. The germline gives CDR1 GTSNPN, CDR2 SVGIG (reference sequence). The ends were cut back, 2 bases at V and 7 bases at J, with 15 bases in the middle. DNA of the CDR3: TGTGCCTGGAGTAGGGGTATGAGTGAAGAGCAGTACTTC. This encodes CAWSRGMSEEQYF.

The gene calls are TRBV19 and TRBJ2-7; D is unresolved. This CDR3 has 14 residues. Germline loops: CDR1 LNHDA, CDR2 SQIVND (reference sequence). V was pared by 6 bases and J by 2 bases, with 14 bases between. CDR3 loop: CASRHSVPPYEQYF. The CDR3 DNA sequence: TGTGCCAGTAGGCACAGTGTCCCCCCCTACGAGCAGTACTTC.

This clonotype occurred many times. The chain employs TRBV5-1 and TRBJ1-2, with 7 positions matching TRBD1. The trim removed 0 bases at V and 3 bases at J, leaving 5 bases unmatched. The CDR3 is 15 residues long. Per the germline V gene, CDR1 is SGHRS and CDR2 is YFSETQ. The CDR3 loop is CASSLEEGTDYGYTF. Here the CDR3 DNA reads TGCGCCAGCAGCTTGGAAGAGGGGACAGACTATGGCTACACCTTC.

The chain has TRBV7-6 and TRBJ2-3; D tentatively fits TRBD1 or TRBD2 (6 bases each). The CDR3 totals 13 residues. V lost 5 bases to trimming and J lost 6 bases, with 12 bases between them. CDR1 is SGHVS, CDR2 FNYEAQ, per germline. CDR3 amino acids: CASSPGGMDTQYF. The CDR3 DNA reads TGTGCCAGCAGCCCCGGGGGCATGGATACGCAGTATTTT. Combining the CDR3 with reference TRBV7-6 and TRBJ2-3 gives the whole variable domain GAGVSQSPRYKVTKRGQDVALRCDPISGHVSLYWYRQALGQGPEFLTYFNYEAQQDKSGLPNDRFSAERPEGSISTLTIQRTEQRDSAMYRCASSPGGMDTQYFGPGTRLTVL.

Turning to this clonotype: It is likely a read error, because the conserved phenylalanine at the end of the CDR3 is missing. CDR3 sequence reads: CASSLLLNTEAFS. CDR3 nucleotide sequence: TGCGCCAGCAGCTTGTTATTAAACACTGAAGCTTTCTCT. This chain uses TRBV5-1 with TRBJ1-1; D is unclear. V was trimmed by 1 base and J by 2 bases, leaving 6 bases between them. The CDR3 covers 13 residues. Germline V gene data show CDR1 as SGHRS and CDR2 as YFSETQ.

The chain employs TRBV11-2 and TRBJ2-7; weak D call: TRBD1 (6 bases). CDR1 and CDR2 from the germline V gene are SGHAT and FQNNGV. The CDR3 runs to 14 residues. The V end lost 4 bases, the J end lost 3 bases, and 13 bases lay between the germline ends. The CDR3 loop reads CASSWTEVYYEQYF. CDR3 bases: TGTGCCAGCAGCTGGACAGAAGTATACTACGAGCAGTACTTC. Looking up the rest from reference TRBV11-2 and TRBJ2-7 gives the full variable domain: EAGVAQSPRYKIIEKRQSVAFWCNPISGHATLYWYQQILGQGPKLLIQFQNNGVVDDSQLPKDRFSAERLKGVDSTLKIQPAKLEDSAVYLCASSWTEVYYEQYFGPGTRLTVT.

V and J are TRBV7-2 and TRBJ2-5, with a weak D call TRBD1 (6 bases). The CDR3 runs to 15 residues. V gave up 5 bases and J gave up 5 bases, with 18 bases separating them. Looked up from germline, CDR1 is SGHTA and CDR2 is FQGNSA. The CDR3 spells CASSTTGLQGETQYF. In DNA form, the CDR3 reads TGTGCCAGCAGCACGACCGGCCTCCAGGGGGAGACCCAGTACTTC.

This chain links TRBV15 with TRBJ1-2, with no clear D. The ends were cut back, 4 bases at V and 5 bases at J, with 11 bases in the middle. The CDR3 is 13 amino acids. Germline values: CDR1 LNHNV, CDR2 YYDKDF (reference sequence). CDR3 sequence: CATSIDRGYGYTF. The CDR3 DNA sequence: TGTGCCACCAGCATAGATAGAGGTTATGGCTACACCTTC. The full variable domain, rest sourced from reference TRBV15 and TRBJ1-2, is DAMVIQNPRYQVTQFGKPVTLSCSQTLNHNVMYWYQQKSSQAPKLLFHYYDKDFNNEADTPDNFQSRRPNTSFCFLDIRSPGLGDTAMYLCATSIDRGYGYTFGSGTRLTVV.

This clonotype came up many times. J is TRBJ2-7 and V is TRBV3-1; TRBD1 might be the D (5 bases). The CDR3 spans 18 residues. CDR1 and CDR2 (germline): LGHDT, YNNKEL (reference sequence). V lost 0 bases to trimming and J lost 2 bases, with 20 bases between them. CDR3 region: CASSQDAPLFDRAYEQYF. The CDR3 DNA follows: TGTGCCAGCAGCCAAGACGCCCCCCTTTTCGACAGAGCCTACGAGCAGTACTTC.

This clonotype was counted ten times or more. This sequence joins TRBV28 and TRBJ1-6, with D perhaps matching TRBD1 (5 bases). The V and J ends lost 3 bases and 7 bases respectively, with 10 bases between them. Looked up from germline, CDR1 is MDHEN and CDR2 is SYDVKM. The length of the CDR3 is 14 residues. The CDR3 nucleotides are TGTGCCAGCAGTTTTGGGGGAGGAAATTCACCCCTCCACTTT. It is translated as CASSFGGGNSPLHF.

CDR3 DNA: TGTGCCAGCAGCCCGCAACCAGGGGGGTCTGGAAACACCATATATTTT. It yields the protein CASSPQPGGSGNTIYF. The chain has TRBV7-2 and TRBJ1-3, with 7 bases matching TRBD1. Germline V gene sequence: CDR1 SGHTA, CDR2 FQGNSA. The CDR3 covers 16 residues. Trimming removed 5 bases from V and 1 base from J; junction bases left unmatched: 8.

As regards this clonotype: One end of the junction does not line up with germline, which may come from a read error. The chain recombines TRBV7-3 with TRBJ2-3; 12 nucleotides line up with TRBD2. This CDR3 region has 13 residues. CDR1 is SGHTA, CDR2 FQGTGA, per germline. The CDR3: CASSVTTSGSRYF. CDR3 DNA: TGTGCCAGCAGCGTAACGACTAGCGGGAGCAGGTATTTT.

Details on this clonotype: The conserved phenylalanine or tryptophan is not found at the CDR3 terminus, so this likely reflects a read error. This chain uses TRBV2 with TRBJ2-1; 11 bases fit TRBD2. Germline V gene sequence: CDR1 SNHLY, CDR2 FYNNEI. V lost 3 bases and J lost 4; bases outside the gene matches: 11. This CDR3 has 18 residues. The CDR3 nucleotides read TGTGCCAGCAGTGAGGCTAGCGGGAGGCTTTCTCAATACAATGAGCAGTTCCTC. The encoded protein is CASSEASGRLSQYNEQFL.

CDR3 protein: CSAREVDISGGNYGYTF. In nucleotides, the CDR3 is TGCAGTGCTAGAGAGGTAGACATCTCCGGGGGGAACTATGGCTACACCTTC. The chain combines TRBV20-1 with TRBJ1-2; TRBD1 is a possible D gene (5 bases). The CDR3 has 17 amino acids. V was cut by 0 bases and J by 2 bases, with 19 bases left in between. The V gene's germline CDR1 is DFQATT and CDR2 SNEGSKA (reference sequence).

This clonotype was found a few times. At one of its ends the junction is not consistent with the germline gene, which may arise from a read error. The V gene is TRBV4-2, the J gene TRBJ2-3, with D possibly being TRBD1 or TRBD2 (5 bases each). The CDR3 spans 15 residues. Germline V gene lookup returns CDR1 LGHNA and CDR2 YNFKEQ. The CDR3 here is CASGQGPTLINTQYF. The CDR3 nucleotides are TGTGCCAGCGGCCAGGGACCAACCCTCATTAATACGCAGTATTTT.

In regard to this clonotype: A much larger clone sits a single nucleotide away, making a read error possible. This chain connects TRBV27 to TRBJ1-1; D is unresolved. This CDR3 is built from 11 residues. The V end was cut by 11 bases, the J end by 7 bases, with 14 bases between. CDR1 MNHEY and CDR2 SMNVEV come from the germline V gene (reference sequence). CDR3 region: CAGTWADEAFF. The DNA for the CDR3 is TGTGCCGGCACTTGGGCGGATGAAGCTTTCTTT.

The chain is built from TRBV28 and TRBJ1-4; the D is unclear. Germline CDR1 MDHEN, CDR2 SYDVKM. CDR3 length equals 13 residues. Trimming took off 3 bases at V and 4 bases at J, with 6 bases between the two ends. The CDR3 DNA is TGTGCCAGCAGTTTTATAATTAATGAAAAACTGTTTTTT. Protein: CASSFIINEKLFF.

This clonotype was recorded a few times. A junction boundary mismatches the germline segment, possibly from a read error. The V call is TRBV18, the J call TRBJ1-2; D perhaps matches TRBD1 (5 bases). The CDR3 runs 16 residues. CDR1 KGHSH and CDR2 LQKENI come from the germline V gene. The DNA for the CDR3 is TGTGCCAGCTCACCGACCCTTATAGTACGGGACTATAGCTACACCTTC. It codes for CASSPTLIVRDYSYTF.

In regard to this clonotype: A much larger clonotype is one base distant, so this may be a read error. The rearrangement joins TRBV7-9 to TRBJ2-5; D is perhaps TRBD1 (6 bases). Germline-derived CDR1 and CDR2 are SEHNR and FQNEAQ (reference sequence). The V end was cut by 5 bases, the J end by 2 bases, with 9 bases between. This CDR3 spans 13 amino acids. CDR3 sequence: CASSKDSQETQYF. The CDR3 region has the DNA TGTGCCAGCAGCAAGGACAGTCAAGAGACCCAGTACTTC.

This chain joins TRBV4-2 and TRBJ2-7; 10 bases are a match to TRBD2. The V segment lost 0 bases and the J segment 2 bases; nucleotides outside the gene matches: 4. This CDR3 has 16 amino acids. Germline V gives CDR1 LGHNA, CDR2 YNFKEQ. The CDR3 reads CASSQEIGTSAYEQYF. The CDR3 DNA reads TGTGCCAGCAGCCAAGAAATAGGGACTAGCGCCTACGAGCAGTACTTC.

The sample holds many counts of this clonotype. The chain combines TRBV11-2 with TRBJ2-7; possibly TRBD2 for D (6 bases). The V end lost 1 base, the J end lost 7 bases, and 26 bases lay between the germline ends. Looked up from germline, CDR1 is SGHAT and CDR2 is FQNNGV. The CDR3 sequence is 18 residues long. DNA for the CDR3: TGTGCCAGCAGCTTAGTGTTAGGTGGTGGAGGGGTCCGTTGGGAGCAGTACTTC. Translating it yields CASSLVLGGGGVRWEQYF.

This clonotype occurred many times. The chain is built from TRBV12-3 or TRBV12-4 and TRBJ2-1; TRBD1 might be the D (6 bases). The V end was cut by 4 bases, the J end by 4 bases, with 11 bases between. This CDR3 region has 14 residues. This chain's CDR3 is CASSSTGSYNEQFF. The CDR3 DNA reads TGTGCCAGCAGTTCGACAGGATCTTACAATGAGCAGTTCTTC.

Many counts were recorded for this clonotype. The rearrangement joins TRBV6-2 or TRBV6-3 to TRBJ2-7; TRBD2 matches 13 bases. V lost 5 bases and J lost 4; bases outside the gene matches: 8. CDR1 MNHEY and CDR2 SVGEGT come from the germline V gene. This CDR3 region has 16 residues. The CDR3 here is CASSPLGLAGPYEQYF. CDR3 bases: TGTGCCAGCAGTCCACTGGGACTAGCGGGACCATACGAGCAGTACTTC.

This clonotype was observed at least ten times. CDR3 sequence reads: CASSLQSHTEAFF. The CDR3 coding sequence is TGTGCCAGCTCACTCCAGTCACACACTGAAGCTTTCTTT. The rearrangement uses TRBV18 and TRBJ1-1; D remains unclear. This CDR3 spans 13 amino acids. Germline V gene data show CDR1 as KGHSH and CDR2 as LQKENI. With 4 bases removed from V and 3 bases from J, the gap between germline ends came to 9 bases.

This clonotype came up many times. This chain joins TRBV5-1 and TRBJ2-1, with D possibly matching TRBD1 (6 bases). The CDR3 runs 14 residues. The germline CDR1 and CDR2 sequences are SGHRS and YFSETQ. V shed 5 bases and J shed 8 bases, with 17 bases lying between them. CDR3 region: CASRRLGGGDEQFF. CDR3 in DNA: TGCGCCAGCAGACGCCTAGGGGGTGGCGATGAGCAGTTCTTC.

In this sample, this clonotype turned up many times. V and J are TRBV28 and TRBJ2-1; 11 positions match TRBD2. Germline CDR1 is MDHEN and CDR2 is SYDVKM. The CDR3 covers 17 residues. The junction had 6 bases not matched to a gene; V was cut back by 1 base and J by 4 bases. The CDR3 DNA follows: TGTGCCAGCAGTTTATTACTAGCGGGAGCCAGTTACAATGAGCAGTTCTTC. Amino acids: CASSLLLAGASYNEQFF.